The T cell receptor (beta chain) described here comes from a study of cytomegalovirus exposure and HLA in healthy donors. Study observations and caveats: In vitro checks showed that a few CMV-associated chains really do target CMV antigens. Among TCR sequences, most were rare, though some public TCRs appeared in many donors.

Primers: 60 Vbeta forward and 13 Jbeta reverse. Repertoires were generated with immunoSEQ multiplex PCR, while TCRdb's copy carries only in-frame clones and drops some. The sample consists of almost 200,000 clones, about four fifths of them appearing once. To note about this clone: Antigen specificity is unknown.

The germline CDR1 and CDR2 sequences are LNHDA and SQIVND (reference sequence). The trim removed 6 bases at V and 4 bases at J, leaving 10 bases unmatched. This CDR3 has 15 amino acids. This chain links TRBV19 with TRBJ2-5; 8 nucleotides agree with TRBD1. The sequence was collected from a male donor in good health and CMV-seropositive. The sequenced sample was PBMCs. The CDR3 DNA follows: TGTGCCAGTAGACCTGGACAGGGTAACTTAGAGACCCAGTACTTC. This translates into CASRPGQGNLETQYF.